A selection of T cell receptor beta chains follows, all from one sample in a study of blood T cell repertoires in COVID-19. TCRdb's copy holds only in-frame clones and misses some; the assay was immunoSEQ multiplex PCR. The data hold around 360,000 clones, with around 87% observed a single time. Source material: peripheral blood. All receptors derive from a woman under 40 with COVID-19, enrolled during active disease. CDR3s include the opening cysteine and the closing phenylalanine or tryptophan. The D gene is left open where the match is weak. Clone sizes are given selectively: once, few, many, or a class where the clone is expanded.

J,V,size,D,DNA,CDR3
TRBJ2-1,TRBV7-3,once,TRBD1,TGTGCCAGCAGCTTCGACAGGGGGTACAATGAGCAGTTCTTC,CASSFDRGYNEQFF
TRBJ1-2,TRBV5-4,-,TRBD1,TGTGCCAGCAGCTTGGACAGGGGCTATGGCTACACCTTC,CASSLDRGYGYTF
TRBJ2-5,TRBV7-9,-,-,TGTGCCAGCAGCTTAAGCAGGTTGAGCCAAGAGACCCAGTACTTC,CASSLSRLSQETQYF
TRBJ2-1,TRBV19,-,TRBD2,TGTGCCAGTAGTTCGCACCTAGCGGGGTCCTACAATGAGCAGTTCTTC,CASSSHLAGSYNEQFF
TRBJ2-3,TRBV10-2,-,TRBD2,TGCGCCAGCAGCCCTGGGACTAGCGGAGATACGCAGTATTTT,CASSPGTSGDTQYF
TRBJ2-1,TRBV10-2,few,TRBD2,TGCGCCAGCAGTGAGTGGTCTAGCGGGAGCGGGCCGAATGAGCAGTTCTTC,CASSEWSSGSGPNEQFF
TRBJ1-4,TRBV7-8,-,-,TGTGCCAGCAGCTTATTTACGGAGGGGGAAAAACTGTTTTTT,CASSLFTEGEKLFF
TRBJ1-3,TRBV5-4,-,TRBD1,TGTGCCAGCAGCCTAATGACAGGGGGCGGGAACACCATATATTTT,CASSLMTGGGNTIYF
TRBJ2-7,TRBV18,-,TRBD1,TGTGCCAGCTCACCTACCAGGACAGGGAGGAGCGGCTACGAGCAGTACTTC,CASSPTRTGRSGYEQYF
TRBJ1-1,TRBV5-1,-,-,TGCGCCAGCAGCTTACCCGGGGGAACTGAAGCTTTCTTT,CASSLPGGTEAFF
TRBJ2-7,TRBV6-6,-,-,TGTGCCAGCAAGGACAGAACCTACGAGCAGTACTTC,CASKDRTYEQYF
TRBJ2-1,TRBV27,-,TRBD2,TGTGCCAGCAGTTTACCCCACCCGAGCGGGAGCACCTACAATGAGCAGTTCTTC,CASSLPHPSGSTYNEQFF
TRBJ2-2,TRBV4-1,-,TRBD2,TGCGCCAGCAGCCAAGATCCCCCAGCGGGACTCGGCGGGGAGCTGTTTTTT,CASSQDPPAGLGGELFF
TRBJ2-3,TRBV7-9,-,-,TGTGCCAGCGCCCGGAGCACAGATACGCAGTATTTT,CASARSTDTQYF
TRBJ2-1,TRBV27,-,-,TGTGCCAGCAGTCGAGGAGGCACCTACAATGAGCAGTTCTTC,CASSRGGTYNEQFF
TRBJ2-2,TRBV18,-,TRBD2,TGTGCCAGCTCACCAGCGGGAGGTTCGAACACCGGGGAGCTGTTTTTT,CASSPAGGSNTGELFF
TRBJ2-3,TRBV5-1,-,TRBD2,TGCGCCAGCAGCCCGGACGTAATGGGACTAGCGGGAGGAGCCACGCAGTATTTT,CASSPDVMGLAGGATQYF
TRBJ1-1,TRBV2,-,-,TGTGCCAGCAGTGAAGAGAACATGAACACTGAAGCTTTCTTT,CASSEENMNTEAFF
TRBJ2-3,TRBV28,-,TRBD2,TGTGCCAGCAGTTTAGTTCCGACTAGCGGCGACACAGATACGCAGTATTTT,CASSLVPTSGDTDTQYF
TRBJ1-3,TRBV3-1/TRBV3-2,-,-,TGTGCCAGCAGCCAAGCCCCAGGGGCTGGAAACACCATATATTTT,CASSQAPGAGNTIYF
TRBJ2-2,TRBV29-1,-,-,TGCAGCGTCACGTTGCCACCTAGCTTGGCCGGGGAGCTGTTTTTT,CSVTLPPSLAGELFF
TRBJ2-7,TRBV6-5,-,TRBD1,TGTGCCAGCAGTACCCCAGGGGGAATGGGCGAGCAGTACTTC,CASSTPGGMGEQYF
TRBJ2-5,TRBV5-1,-,TRBD1,TGCGCCAGCAGCTTGCGTCCCGGGACAGAGTACCAAGAGACCCAGTACTTC,CASSLRPGTEYQETQYF
TRBJ2-7,TRBV25-1,few,-,TGTGCCAGCAGTGAGAGTGGCTACGAGCAGTACTTC,CASSESGYEQYF
TRBJ2-2,TRBV2,few,TRBD2,TGTGCCAGCAGCCTAGCGGGAGGCCTACTCCCCGGGGAGCTGTTTTTT,CASSLAGGLLPGELFF
TRBJ2-1,TRBV5-5,once,-,TGTGCCAGCAGCTTGTTCAGGGGTTACAATGAGCAGTTCTTC,CASSLFRGYNEQFF
TRBJ1-6,TRBV6-4,-,-,TGTGCCAGCAGTATGTACTCCTATAATTCACCCCTCCACTTT,CASSMYSYNSPLHF
TRBJ1-2,TRBV9,-,TRBD1,TGTGCCAGCAGTATAACAGGGGGCGCGTATGGCTACACCTTC,CASSITGGAYGYTF
TRBJ2-7,TRBV5-1,-,-,TGCGCCAGCAGCTTGGCTCGGGACAAGAGCTCCTACGAGCAGTACTTC,CASSLARDKSSYEQYF
TRBJ1-2,TRBV19,-,TRBD1,TGTGCCAGTAGACCCATTCCGAGCCTGGGACAGGGGGAAAGCTACACCTTC,CASRPIPSLGQGESYTF